The present T cell receptor beta chain was sequenced within a study of T cell repertoires in cytomegalovirus infection. Study conclusions and caveats: Dominating the ex vivo response were TCR beta clonotypes that were CMV-specific and HLA-C-restricted.

The CDR3 runs 14 residues. The ends lost 5 bases at V and 5 bases at J; junction bases unmatched: 7. Looked up from germline, CDR1 is SEHNR and CDR2 is FQNEAQ (reference sequence). MiXCR, applied by TCRdb to the reads, yields one record per CDR3 protein. The table has over 300,000 distinct CDR3 sequences, 8% to 10% seen once. This clonotype appeared a few times. Its antigen is unidentified. This receptor was taken from a human donor in good health (CMV status not recorded). Some clones in this sample may be carry-over from other donors' samples. Sequenced input: PBMCs. The chain has TRBV7-9 and TRBJ2-7; the match to TRBD1 covers 9 bases. In nucleotides, the CDR3 is TGTGCCAGCAGCCGACGGGGACAGGGAAACGAGCAGTACTTC. This codes for CASSRRGQGNEQYF.